The 25 T cell receptor beta chains given below trace back to one sample, sequenced in a study of blood T cell repertoires in COVID-19. Sequencing used immunoSEQ multiplex PCR; TCRdb keeps in-frame clones, though not all of them. Here the sample spans around 240,000 clones, 84% being singletons. The sample comprised peripheral blood. Receptors were obtained from a middle-aged woman who had recovered from COVID-19.

The chain employs TRBV5-1 and TRBJ1-6, with D perhaps matching TRBD1 (5 bases). The CDR3 has 17 residues. Germline values: CDR1 SGHRS, CDR2 YFSETQ. The V end lost 0 bases, the J end lost 7 bases, and 17 bases lay between the germline ends. DNA of the CDR3: TGCGCCAGCAGCTTGGTCCCCCCGGGGACTCGAAATTCACCCCTCCACTTT. Protein sequence: CASSLVPPGTRNSPLHF.

The V gene is TRBV7-6, the J gene TRBJ2-5; 7 bases align to TRBD1. Trimming took 5 bases from V and 1 from J; bases not matched to a gene: 4. The germline gives CDR1 SGHVS, CDR2 FNYEAQ. This CDR3 spans 14 amino acids. In nucleotides, the CDR3 is TGTGCCAGCAGCCCCGGGACAGTCCAAGAGACCCAGTACTTC. Translated: CASSPGTVQETQYF.

On this clone itself: Other DNA sequences of this sample code for an identical CDR3. The chain joins TRBV29-1 to TRBJ1-5; 7 bases align to TRBD1. Per germline, CDR1 SQVTM and CDR2 ANQGSEA. The CDR3 loop spans 13 amino acids. V lost 4 bases, J lost 6 bases, and 6 bases stayed unmatched. CDR3 loop: CSVGQGVGQPQHF. Written as DNA, the CDR3 is TGCAGCGTTGGTCAGGGGGTAGGTCAGCCCCAGCATTTT.

V usage is TRBV27 and J usage is TRBJ2-3; TRBD2 aligns across 8 bases. The ends lost 6 bases at V and 5 bases at J; junction bases unmatched: 10. The length of the CDR3 is 15 residues. Germline V gene lookup returns CDR1 MNHEY and CDR2 SMNVEV (reference sequence). In nucleotides, the CDR3 is TGTGCCAGCAGGGGGGGTAGCGGGGCAGGAGATACGCAGTATTTT. It codes for CASRGGSGAGDTQYF.

The chain recombines TRBV5-1 with TRBJ1-3; perhaps TRBD1 as D (5 bases). CDR1 and CDR2 (germline): SGHRS, YFSETQ. This CDR3 is 17 amino acids long. Trimming took off 4 bases at V and 0 bases at J, with 17 bases between the two ends. CDR3 region: CASSMTDIIVSGNTIYF. CDR3 nucleotide sequence: TGCGCCAGCAGCATGACGGACATAATTGTCTCTGGAAACACCATATATTTT.

CDR3 in amino acids: CASGVTGASYNEQFF. For the CDR3, the DNA is TGTGCCAGCGGAGTGACGGGAGCCTCCTACAATGAGCAGTTCTTC. The chain joins TRBV6-5 to TRBJ2-1, with D possibly TRBD2 on 6 matching bases. V gave up 8 bases and J gave up 0 bases, with 14 bases separating them. The CDR3 contains 15 residues. Germline CDR1 reads MNHEY; CDR2 reads SVGAGI.

This clone has a handful of counts. Different DNA sequences within this sample yield the same CDR3. The V gene is TRBV19, the J gene TRBJ1-5; D is possibly TRBD1 (6 bases). Trimming removed 5 bases from V and 2 bases from J, with 10 bases in between. From germline, CDR1 is LNHDA and CDR2 SQIVND (reference sequence). CDR3 length: 14 amino acids. CDR3: CASSQGGGNQPQHF. In DNA, the CDR3 is TGTGCCAGTAGTCAAGGGGGAGGCAATCAGCCCCAGCATTTT.

This clone was observed a handful of times. V usage is TRBV11-2 and J usage is TRBJ2-5; TRBD2 aligns across 13 bases. The CDR3 has 15 amino acids. The germline CDR1 and CDR2 sequences are SGHAT and FQNNGV. J was trimmed by 3 bases and V by 5 bases; bases with no gene match: 3. The CDR3 nucleotides are TGTGCCAGCAGCACGGGACTAGCGGGGAAAGAGACCCAGTACTTC. It specifies CASSTGLAGKETQYF.

This sequence joins TRBV4-2 and TRBJ1-1; possible D gene TRBD1, 5 bases. The CDR3 length is 15 residues. V shed 1 base and J shed 4 bases, with 13 bases lying between them. Germline CDR1 LGHNA, CDR2 YNFKEQ. CDR3 amino acids: CASSQGMGGTTEAFF. For the CDR3, the DNA is TGTGCCAGCAGCCAAGGAATGGGAGGGACCACTGAAGCTTTCTTT.

The chain links TRBV3-1 (or the pseudogene TRBV3-2) to TRBJ2-3; 9 bases map to TRBD1. V shed 4 bases and J 2 bases; nucleotides not matched to a gene: 10. CDR1 is LGHDT, CDR2 YNNKEL, per germline (reference sequence). This CDR3 has 17 amino acids. The CDR3 coding sequence is TGTGCCAGCAGCCTCTATGGGACAGGGCTCTCCACAGATACGCAGTATTTT. It codes for CASSLYGTGLSTDTQYF.

J is TRBJ1-6 and V is TRBV15, with 7 bases identical to TRBD1. V gave up 0 bases and J gave up 9 bases; unmatched junction bases: 5. This CDR3 comprises 15 residues. The germline V gene encodes CDR1 LNHNV and CDR2 YYDKDF (reference sequence). The CDR3 loop reads CATSRDRDRSSPLHF. The CDR3 DNA reads as TGTGCCACCAGCAGAGATCGGGACAGAAGTTCACCCCTCCACTTT.

The gene calls are TRBV2 and TRBJ2-2; possible D gene TRBD2, 6 bases. V lost 1 base, J lost 4 bases, and 13 bases lay in between. The CDR3 is 16 amino acids. Germline V lookup: CDR1 SNHLY, CDR2 FYNNEI. The DNA of the CDR3 is TGTGCCAGCAGTGAAGAGGTGGCGGGGTTCACCGGGGAGCTGTTTTTT. It encodes CASSEEVAGFTGELFF.

Notes on this clone: The sample holds other DNA sequences that translate to the same CDR3. This chain connects TRBV11-3 to TRBJ2-2; 7 positions agree with TRBD1. The CDR3 is 15 residues long. Germline V gene sequence: CDR1 SGHNT, CDR2 YENEEA. Unmatched junction bases numbered 0, after V lost 1 base and J lost 1 base. CDR3 sequence: CASSLGQGNTGELFF. For the CDR3, the DNA is TGTGCCAGCAGCTTAGGACAGGGGAACACCGGGGAGCTGTTTTTT.

The chain recombines TRBV12-3 or TRBV12-4 with TRBJ1-2; a possible D gene is TRBD1 (5 bases). V lost 3 bases to trimming and J lost 4 bases, with 6 bases between them. The CDR3 extends over 12 amino acids. The CDR3 region is CASSFQGYGYTF. CDR3 bases: TGTGCCAGCAGTTTCCAGGGCTATGGCTACACCTTC.

The V call is TRBV7-9, the J call TRBJ1-4; 10 nucleotides line up with TRBD1. Unmatched junction bases numbered 5, after V lost 5 bases and J lost 8 bases. The CDR3 runs 14 residues. Looked up from germline, CDR1 is SEHNR and CDR2 is FQNEAQ (reference sequence). The CDR3 bases are TGTGCCAGCAGCCAAGGACAGGGGGACGAAAAACTGTTTTTT. It yields the protein CASSQGQGDEKLFF.

The rearrangement links TRBV30 to TRBJ1-2; TRBD1 matches 7 bases. The CDR3 has 15 residues. J was trimmed by 2 bases and V by 4 bases; bases with no gene match: 10. Per the germline V gene, CDR1 is GTSNPN and CDR2 is SVGIG (reference sequence). CDR3 in DNA: TGTGCCTGGACTCTTTGGACAGGCAGAAACTATGGCTACACCTTC. Its protein product is CAWTLWTGRNYGYTF. The variable domain in full, with the rest retrieved from reference TRBV30 and TRBJ1-2, is SQTIHQWPATLVQPVGSPLSLECTVEGTSNPNLYWYRQAAGRGLQLLFYSVGIGQISSEVPQNLSASRPQDRQFILSSKKLLLSDSGFYLCAWTLWTGRNYGYTFGSGTRLTVV.

This clone was seen a handful of times. V is TRBV9 and J is TRBJ1-5; D gene uncertain. Trimming removed 3 bases at V and 5 bases at J, with 9 bases between. The CDR3 contains 13 residues. CDR1 and CDR2 (germline): SGDLS, YYNGEE. The CDR3 DNA reads as TGTGCCAGCAGCGGTCCGGAGGATCAGCCCCAGCATTTT. Translated: CASSGPEDQPQHF.

The rearrangement links TRBV2 to TRBJ2-3; D possibly corresponds to TRBD2 (5 bases). Trimming removed 6 bases at V and 0 bases at J, with 16 bases between. Looked up from germline, CDR1 is SNHLY and CDR2 is FYNNEI. This CDR3 has 16 amino acids. In DNA, the CDR3 is TGTGCCAGCAGCGTAGGACTGGGCCCGAGCACAGATACGCAGTATTTT. Protein: CASSVGLGPSTDTQYF.

The chain combines TRBV6-1 with TRBJ1-1; unclear D gene. The length of the CDR3 is 16 residues. The germline gives CDR1 MNHNS, CDR2 SASEGT. V lost 2 bases and J 4 bases, leaving 17 bases between the germline ends. The CDR3 DNA sequence: TGTGCCAGCAGTGAATGGTTTGTGGTGGTCGGCACTGAAGCTTTCTTT. Encoded protein: CASSEWFVVVGTEAFF.

The V call is TRBV5-4, the J call TRBJ2-3, with 8 nucleotides matching TRBD2. Losses at the gene ends were 2 bases for V and 1 base for J; bases not matched to a gene: 6. Per germline, CDR1 SGHNT and CDR2 YYREEE (reference sequence). The CDR3 is 16 residues long. This CDR3 is CASSLKVSGGTDTQYF. Here the CDR3 DNA reads TGTGCCAGCAGCTTAAAGGTTAGCGGGGGCACAGATACGCAGTATTTT.

The rearrangement uses TRBV3-1 (or the pseudogene TRBV3-2) and TRBJ1-2; 8 bases agree with TRBD1. The CDR3 contains 14 residues. The V and J ends lost 2 bases and 8 bases, in that order; junction bases with no gene match: 7. Germline V CDR1 and CDR2: LGHDT, YNNKEL (reference sequence). The CDR3 spells CASSQPWTGRGYTF. Written as DNA, the CDR3 is TGTGCCAGCAGCCAACCCTGGACAGGGAGGGGCTACACCTTC.

This clone was observed at least ten times. The CDR3 here is CASSLGQGEKETQYF. For the CDR3, the DNA is TGTGCCAGCAGCTTGGGACAGGGGGAAAAAGAGACCCAGTACTTC. The genes are TRBV11-3 and TRBJ2-5, with 11 bases fitting TRBD1. CDR1 and CDR2 from the germline V gene are SGHNT and YENEEA. The CDR3 contains 15 residues. With 3 bases clipped from V and 3 bases from J, the junction kept 3 bases outside the gene matches.

The chain combines TRBV28 with TRBJ1-5, with no clear D. From germline, CDR1 is MDHEN and CDR2 SYDVKM. The V end lost 3 bases, the J end lost 2 bases, and 8 bases lay between the germline ends. This CDR3 region has 14 residues. CDR3 region: CASSFQAGNQPQHF. In DNA, the CDR3 is TGTGCCAGCAGTTTTCAGGCAGGCAATCAGCCCCAGCATTTT. Based on the CDR3 plus reference TRBV28 and TRBJ1-5, the full variable domain is DVKVTQSSRYLVKRTGEKVFLECVQDMDHENMFWYRQDPGLGLRLIYFSYDVKMKEKGDIPEGYSVSREKKERFSLILESASTNQTSMYLCASSFQAGNQPQHFGDGTRLSIL.

The rearrangement uses TRBV7-2 and TRBJ1-1; maybe TRBD1 (5 bases). Trimming stripped 5 bases from V and 3 bases from J, with 13 bases between. CDR1 SGHTA and CDR2 FQGNSA come from the germline V gene. This CDR3 comprises 14 residues. The CDR3 is CASSRGDGDTEAFF. The CDR3 region has the DNA TGTGCCAGCAGCCGGGGGGATGGGGACACTGAAGCTTTCTTT.

The CDR3 nucleotides read TGTGCCAGCAGTACAGACTATGGCTACACCTTC. This codes for CASSTDYGYTF. V is TRBV12-3 or TRBV12-4 and J is TRBJ1-2, with D unclear. V gave up 5 bases and J gave up 3 bases, with 4 bases separating them. CDR3 length equals 11 residues.